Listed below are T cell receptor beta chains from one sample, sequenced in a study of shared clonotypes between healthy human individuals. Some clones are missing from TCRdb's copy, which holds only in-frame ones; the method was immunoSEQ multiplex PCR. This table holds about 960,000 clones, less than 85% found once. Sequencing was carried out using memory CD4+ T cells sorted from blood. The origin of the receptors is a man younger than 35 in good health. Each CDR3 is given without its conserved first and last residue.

ASSRQSQETQY | TRBV18
ASSLTGFGANVLT | TRBV28
ASVRTGSSSYEQY | TRBV6-1
ASSSPEHIYNEQF | TRBV28
ASSSSTGNSPLH | TRBV6-5
ASSETTGAPKNIQY | TRBV2
ASSLTLSYEQY | TRBV2
AWSRGSGISYNEQF | TRBV30
ASSETGTGVYEQY | TRBV11-2
ASSGGVLDEKLF | TRBV2
SALKALGETGELF | TRBV29-1
ASSLRGPRGQPQH | TRBV27
ASSYMGTSVQETQY | TRBV19
ASSQGHGGGTYNEQF | TRBV4-3
ASSLGGALREKLF | TRBV6-5
AWSAGRGSYNEQF | TRBV30
ASSVGALYNEQF | TRBV10-2
ASSQSQGGNQPQH | TRBV6-5
ASSEWTAGAGANVLT | TRBV28
ASSQSGTGNEQY | TRBV19
ASSRWGQGDSPLH | TRBV27
ASSLTVMQF | TRBV7-2
ASSSQGSNTEAF | TRBV5-1
ASSGGTGRTDTQY | TRBV7-9
AISESRTNSPLH | TRBV10-3
ASSRDTQTRDTIY | TRBV9
ASSPRTGAREQY | TRBV6-5
ASSLAGTATGNTIY | TRBV5-4
ASSGFQGPNQPQH | TRBV10-2
ASSLAFNMNTEAF | TRBV11-2